This TCR beta chain comes out of a study of blood T cells in healthy people across ages. The CDR3 has 15 residues. Germline V gene data show CDR1 as MNHEY and CDR2 as SVGEGT. This clonotype was picked up a small number of times. Relative to the germline gene, one junction end is altered; a read error may explain this. A second PCR, run for roughly 7 to 12 cycles, used a sample-barcoded 5' primer plus a J-beta primer mix. Individual samples furnished no less than 2.5 million CDR3-containing paired-end reads apiece. Via MiXCR, TCRdb re-called the 5' RACE reads, giving one row per CDR3 protein. Here the sample spans about 1,500,000 distinct CDR3 sequences, about 28% being singletons.

The chain carries TRBV6-2 or TRBV6-3 and TRBJ2-1; D tentatively reads TRBD1 or TRBD2 (5 bases each). This clonotype was obtained from a woman aged 25 to 45 in good health. The sequenced sample was blood. The CDR3 nucleotides read TGCGCCAGCACTGCCGGAGGAACGGGGCACAATGAGCAGTTCTTC. Amino acid sequence: CASTAGGTGHNEQFF.